Listed below are T cell receptor beta chains from one sample, sequenced in a study of a mutant IDH1 vaccine in newly diagnosed glioma. Profiled with immunoSEQ multiplex PCR; TCRdb holds only in-frame clones, not every one. The data hold tens of thousands of clones, with roughly 84% observed a single time. Which antigens these TCRs recognize remains unknown. This sample comprised PBMCs, obtained from a glioma patient whose treatment included an IDH1 peptide vaccine. The receptor set was obtained from a woman in her 50s with glioma. Each CDR3 is given with its conserved first and last residue. Each record gives: D gene, J gene, clone size, V gene, CDR3 protein, CDR3 DNA. D genes are given only for firm matches. Not every row has a clone size; where given, it reads once, few, many or a size class.

D: TRBD1
J: TRBJ2-7
size: .
V: TRBV10-3
CDR3: CAIRDRNPYEQYF
DNA: TGTGCCATCAGGGACAGGAACCCCTACGAGCAGTACTTC

D: .
J: TRBJ2-2
size: .
V: TRBV7-2
CDR3: CASSLGGVGTGELFF
DNA: TGTGCCAGCAGCTTAGGCGGCGTCGGTACCGGGGAGCTGTTTTTT

D: TRBD2
J: TRBJ2-1
size: .
V: TRBV27
CDR3: CASSPTWATSGGQGAYNEQFF
DNA: TGTGCCAGCAGTCCAACCTGGGCGACTAGCGGGGGCCAGGGAGCCTACAATGAGCAGTTCTTC

D: TRBD1
J: TRBJ1-5
size: few
V: TRBV10-3
CDR3: CAISEQGNQPQHF
DNA: TGTGCCATCAGTGAACAGGGGAATCAGCCCCAGCATTTT

D: TRBD1
J: TRBJ2-2
size: few
V: TRBV27
CDR3: CASSMDRGHGELFF
DNA: TGTGCCAGCAGTATGGACAGGGGGCACGGGGAGCTGTTTTTT

D: .
J: TRBJ2-7
size: .
V: TRBV9
CDR3: CASSVGPGSYEQYF
DNA: TGTGCCAGCAGCGTAGGTCCGGGCTCCTACGAGCAGTACTTC

D: .
J: TRBJ1-1
size: .
V: TRBV6-1
CDR3: CAGSGNTEAFF
DNA: TGTGCCGGGTCTGGGAACACTGAAGCTTTCTTT

D: .
J: TRBJ1-1
size: .
V: TRBV29-1
CDR3: CSAVRQPATEAFF
DNA: TGCAGCGCTGTAAGACAGCCGGCAACTGAAGCTTTCTTT

D: .
J: TRBJ1-1
size: .
V: TRBV5-1
CDR3: CASSLGAAGGTEAFF
DNA: TGCGCCAGCAGCTTGGGGGCGGCGGGAGGGACTGAAGCTTTCTTT

D: .
J: TRBJ2-1
size: .
V: TRBV5-4
CDR3: CASSFGAGASNEQFF
DNA: TGTGCCAGCAGCTTCGGGGCAGGGGCCTCCAATGAGCAGTTCTTC

D: .
J: TRBJ2-5
size: .
V: TRBV5-4
CDR3: CASSLGMETQYF
DNA: TGTGCCAGCAGCTTAGGGATGGAGACCCAGTACTTC

D: .
J: TRBJ2-7
size: .
V: TRBV7-8
CDR3: CASSRETGFSYEQYF
DNA: TGTGCCAGCAGCCGGGAGACTGGCTTCTCCTACGAGCAGTACTTC

D: TRBD1
J: TRBJ2-3
size: .
V: TRBV18
CDR3: CASSRQGGTDTQYF
DNA: TGTGCCAGCTCCCGACAGGGCGGCACAGATACGCAGTATTTT

D: .
J: TRBJ2-2
size: .
V: TRBV14
CDR3: CASSQGWPNTGELFF
DNA: TGTGCCAGCAGCCAAGGATGGCCGAACACCGGGGAGCTGTTTTTT

D: .
J: TRBJ2-2
size: .
V: TRBV9
CDR3: CASSVTGADTGELFF
DNA: TGTGCCAGCAGCGTAACGGGGGCGGACACCGGGGAGCTGTTTTTT

D: TRBD1
J: TRBJ1-2
size: .
V: TRBV2
CDR3: CASSTGAPNYGYTF
DNA: TGTGCCAGCAGTACAGGGGCGCCTAACTATGGCTACACCTTC

D: .
J: TRBJ2-2
size: .
V: TRBV19
CDR3: CATTGRYTGELFF
DNA: TGTGCCACTACTGGCAGATACACCGGGGAGCTGTTTTTT

D: TRBD1
J: TRBJ1-6
size: .
V: TRBV27
CDR3: CASSGDRSTNPPLHF
DNA: TGTGCCAGCAGTGGGGACAGGAGCACCAACCCACCCCTCCACTTT

D: .
J: TRBJ2-3
size: .
V: TRBV5-5
CDR3: CASSPQLQTDTQYF
DNA: TGTGCCAGCAGCCCTCAGCTGCAGACAGATACGCAGTATTTT

D: .
J: TRBJ1-5
size: .
V: TRBV6-1
CDR3: CASSFGEANQPQHF
DNA: TGTGCCAGCAGTTTCGGGGAGGCAAATCAGCCCCAGCATTTT

D: .
J: TRBJ1-2
size: .
V: TRBV2
CDR3: CASSVPGRTGGDGYTF
DNA: TGTGCCAGCAGTGTCCCCGGACGGACCGGCGGGGATGGCTACACCTTC

D: .
J: TRBJ2-1
size: .
V: TRBV30
CDR3: CAWSGGVEQFF
DNA: TGTGCCTGGAGTGGAGGGGTTGAGCAGTTCTTC

D: .
J: TRBJ2-5
size: .
V: TRBV11-2
CDR3: CASSSGVQETQYF
DNA: TGTGCCAGCAGCTCCGGGGTTCAAGAGACCCAGTACTTC

D: .
J: TRBJ2-5
size: .
V: TRBV7-2
CDR3: CASSATSDETQYF
DNA: TGTGCCAGCAGCGCTACTAGTGATGAGACCCAGTACTTC

D: .
J: TRBJ1-4
size: .
V: TRBV6-1
CDR3: CASSERGEKLFF
DNA: TGTGCCAGCAGTGAAAGGGGTGAAAAACTGTTTTTT

D: .
J: TRBJ1-5
size: .
V: TRBV4-1
CDR3: CASSQESFGARDQPQHF
DNA: TGCGCCAGCAGCCAAGAGTCTTTCGGGGCAAGGGATCAGCCCCAGCATTTT

D: TRBD1
J: TRBJ2-5
size: .
V: TRBV27
CDR3: CASGRTGQETQYF
DNA: TGTGCCAGCGGTCGGACAGGACAAGAGACCCAGTACTTC

D: .
J: TRBJ2-5
size: .
V: TRBV5-6
CDR3: CASSLNERQETQYF
DNA: TGTGCCAGCAGCCTAAATGAAAGGCAAGAGACCCAGTACTTC

D: .
J: TRBJ1-2
size: .
V: TRBV28
CDR3: CASSLSQNYGYTF
DNA: TGTGCCAGCAGTTTAAGTCAGAACTATGGCTACACCTTC

D: .
J: TRBJ1-6
size: .
V: TRBV30
CDR3: CAWRGRRRPNSPLHF
DNA: TGTGCCTGGAGGGGCAGGAGGCGACCAAATTCACCCCTCCACTTT

D: .
J: TRBJ1-1
size: few
V: TRBV19
CDR3: CASSMVKVSLMNTEAFF
DNA: TGTGCCAGTAGTATGGTGAAAGTTTCTCTTATGAACACTGAAGCTTTCTTT

D: .
J: TRBJ1-5
size: .
V: TRBV28
CDR3: CASSLSEIGQPQHF
DNA: TGTGCCAGCAGTTTATCAGAGATAGGTCAGCCCCAGCATTTT

D: .
J: TRBJ1-4
size: .
V: TRBV11-2
CDR3: CASSLGTVNEKLFF
DNA: TGTGCCAGCAGCTTAGGGACAGTTAATGAAAAACTGTTTTTT

D: .
J: TRBJ2-7
size: .
V: TRBV6-4
CDR3: CASSDSKVHEQYF
DNA: TGTGCCAGCAGTGACTCGAAGGTCCACGAGCAGTACTTC